The table lists the clone carrying this T cell receptor (beta chain) with many counts. In the authors' workflow: Estimation of nucleated cell counts was performed using reference gene primer amplification. Using immunoSEQ multiplex PCR, the repertoire was profiled, and TCRdb retains in-frame clones only, with some absent. The V and J calls and clone size are taken from that table; D and trimming were inferred from the DNA. The sample carries around 99,000 clones, about 91% recorded once. Trimming took 0 bases from V and 4 from J; bases not matched to a gene: 4. CDR1 is SGDLS, CDR2 YYNGEE, per germline. CDR3 length equals 15 residues. This specimen belongs to a study of blood T cell repertoires in COVID-19. Study-level information: The United States, Italy and Spain provided the acute and convalescent COVID-19 samples. Sources were T cells, B-cell-depleted T cells, or PBMCs; the material itself was cDNA or gDNA.

The receptor was isolated from a man aged 50 to 59 with active or convalescent COVID-19. Sample: peripheral blood. The rearrangement uses TRBV9 and TRBJ2-3, with 8 bases matching TRBD2. The CDR3 region has the DNA TGTGCCAGCAGCGTAGGACTAGCGAAAGCAGATACGCAGTATTTT. It yields the protein CASSVGLAKADTQYF.